This note documents a single T cell receptor (beta chain) sequence. The antigen remains undetermined. These data belong to a study of cytomegalovirus exposure and HLA in healthy donors. General study results and limits: Both high specificity and high sensitivity reportedly marked the classifier's diagnosis of cytomegalovirus status. As confirmed in vitro, three CMV-associated chains were specific for CMV antigens. Several V segments, TRBV6-2 and TRBV6-3 among them, could not be told apart and were dropped. Common viral pathogens were later found to be apparently linked to several of the most significant clusters.

After removal of 6 bases from V and 3 bases from J, the junction contained 6 bases not matched to a gene. Germline-derived CDR1 and CDR2 are MNHEY and SVGAGI. This CDR3 has 15 residues. Researchers ran the PCR with 60 Vbeta and 13 Jbeta primers. Clones were read by immunoSEQ multiplex PCR, and TCRdb kept only the in-frame ones, dropping some. The repertoire holds approximately 140,000 clones, 73% seen once, with 1.3% in the top ten. The rearrangement uses TRBV6-5 and TRBJ2-1; 9 nucleotides match TRBD1. Sequencing was performed on PBMCs. This sequence originates from a woman aged 35 to 49 in good health and CMV-seronegative. The CDR3, as DNA: TGTGCCAGCAGCCGGGGACAGGGAAACTACAATGAGCAGTTCTTC. Translation: CASSRGQGNYNEQFF.